Included here is one T cell receptor beta chain sequence, with context. This clonotype was detected many times. Its antigen is unknown. Per-base qualities were not stored, and no clone one base away is much larger. The record originates from a study of T cells in Graves' hyperthyroidism and ophthalmopathy (dated by TCRdb to between 2019 and 2020). Regarding the research as a whole: Peripheral blood was collected at initial diagnosis, before any treatment. To identify distinguishing TCR V-J signatures, a discovery cohort of 90 to 100 patients was used, comprising some 45 with Graves' ophthalmopathy and about 59 with stable Graves' hyperthyroidism. Whether ophthalmopathy could be predicted prospectively was tested in an independent validation cohort made up of 18 to 20 hyperthyroidism patients plus 17 patients who later progressed to ophthalmopathy. The 75 to 100 discovery patients were randomly split 7:3 into training and test sets. Thyroid tissue and blood T-cell repertoires from several Graves' hyperthyroidism patients were also compared in the study. After sampling, hyperthyroidism patients received methimazole starting at 30 mg daily, and ophthalmopathy patients received high-dose intravenous methylprednisolone. The paper describes TCR Vbeta CDR3 sequencing of some 130 peripheral blood samples, made up of approximately 40 ophthalmopathy patients, around 78 hyperthyroidism patients and approximately 17 progressor patients. Broad study findings and their caveats: Blood samples also contained most of the expanded thyroid clonotypes (frequency above 0.001), which suggests that blood repertoires may reflect thyroid immune responses. In validation, the model predicted progression to ophthalmopathy with approximately 71% sensitivity and roughly 72% specificity, a median of 6.5 months before onset. No statistical method was used to fix the sample size in advance, and group allocation was not hidden from the investigators. In cross-validation, a model built on a 13 V-J signature told ophthalmopathy apart from stable hyperthyroidism with 85% to 90% sensitivity and approximately 81% specificity, and in testing the same model reached 80%/75%.

At the junction V is shortened by 3 bases and J by 8 bases, with 17 bases in between. The germline V gene yields SNHLY for CDR1 and FYNNEI for CDR2. Counted from cysteine to phenylalanine, this CDR3 has 15 amino acids. Only CDR3 DNA is held: 45 bases, read in frame from base 1. Graves' hyperthyroidism was defined as stable when no progression to ophthalmopathy occurred over 18 months of follow-up. The hyperthyroidism patients were between 18 and 65 years old and newly diagnosed, with a disease duration of less than 2 months. Exclusion was applied to patients with uncontrolled infections, other autoimmune diseases, pregnancy or lactation. Clinical symptoms, serum thyroxine and TRAb, thyroid ultrasound, and orbital computed tomography formed the basis for the diagnoses. Ficoll-Paque density gradient centrifugation was used to isolate PBMCs from about 10 ml of fresh peripheral blood. Trizol reagent was used to extract total RNA, and RNA quality was then checked on an Agilent 2100 Bioanalyzer.

Amplification of TCR beta CDR3 regions was carried out from RNA transcripts. The first round of RT-PCR for the TCR CDR3 was performed with the HTBI primer set and the Qiagen OneStep RT-PCR kit. The libraries were constructed in a second round of multiplex PCR and then size-selected and purified. Sequencing of the libraries was done on an Illumina HiSeq2000 using paired-end 100 bp reads. Processing in the source paper ran as follows. SOAPnuke was used to process the raw data, throwing out any read that contained adapters or uncalled bases, had a mean Phred below 15, or lacked an exact constant-primer or identifier match. High-quality paired reads were merged with COPE v1.2.5, and unique nucleotide sequences were defined as clonotypes. MiTCR v1.1 was used to align the clonotypes against IMGT TRBV, TRBD and TRBJ reference segments. Analysis was restricted to V-J combinations with a frequency above 0.0001, which covered 98% to 99.2% of repertoires. A TCS score was defined as the ratio of F50 (clonal expansion) to E x V (chaos), with BLOSUM62-based TCRdist applied between CDR3 peptides within each V-J. Welch's t-statistics and random forest reduced roughly 530 V-J features to under 15, which were used in a naive Bayes classifier (R e1071). In TCRdb, the public reads were trimmed at Q25 with fastp and aligned with MiXCR, with productive beta chains retained. Rows with one shared CDR3 protein collapse into an entry with the most common genes and DNA. The V and J calls were determined by TCRdb, not by the authors. The sample table records some 560,000 distinct CDR3 sequences; less than 15% of these occur just once. The top ten clones comprise about 15% of the sample.

The sequence was collected from a woman aged 40 to 49 with Graves' hyperthyroidism. The chain joins TRBV2 to TRBJ1-3, and TRBD1 may be the D gene, going by 5 matching bases. The specimen was blood. The CDR3: CASSDWGRGGDTIYF. The nucleotide sequence is given as TGTGCCAGCAGTGATTGGGGCCGAGGTGGGGACACCATATATTTT.